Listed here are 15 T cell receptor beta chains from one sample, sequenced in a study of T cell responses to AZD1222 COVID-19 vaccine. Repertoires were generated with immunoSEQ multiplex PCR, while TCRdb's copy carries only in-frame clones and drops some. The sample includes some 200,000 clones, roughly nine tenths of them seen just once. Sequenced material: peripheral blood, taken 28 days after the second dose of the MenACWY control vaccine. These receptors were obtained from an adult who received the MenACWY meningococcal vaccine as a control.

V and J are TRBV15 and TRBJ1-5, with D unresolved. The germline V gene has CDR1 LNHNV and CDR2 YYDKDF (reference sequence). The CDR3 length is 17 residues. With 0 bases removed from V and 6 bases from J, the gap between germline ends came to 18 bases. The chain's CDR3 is CATSRDSARRSGQPQHF. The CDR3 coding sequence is TGTGCCACCAGCAGAGATTCGGCCAGGCGCTCGGGTCAGCCCCAGCATTTT.

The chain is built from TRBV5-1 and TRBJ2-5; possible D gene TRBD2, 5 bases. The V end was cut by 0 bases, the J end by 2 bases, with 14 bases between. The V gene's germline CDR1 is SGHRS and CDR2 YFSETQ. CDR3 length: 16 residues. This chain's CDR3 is CASSLVGRADQETQYF. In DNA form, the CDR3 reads TGCGCCAGCAGCTTGGTCGGGCGGGCGGATCAAGAGACCCAGTACTTC.

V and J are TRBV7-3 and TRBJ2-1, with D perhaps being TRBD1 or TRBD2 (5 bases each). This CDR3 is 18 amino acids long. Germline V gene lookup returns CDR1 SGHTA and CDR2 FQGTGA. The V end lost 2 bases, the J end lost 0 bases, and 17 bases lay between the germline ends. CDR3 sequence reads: CASSLFGGIRSSYNEQFF. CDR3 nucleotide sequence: TGTGCCAGCAGCTTATTTGGGGGTATCCGGAGCTCCTACAATGAGCAGTTCTTC. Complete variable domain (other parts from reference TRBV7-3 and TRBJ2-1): GAGVSQTPSNKVTEKGKYVELRCDPISGHTALYWYRQSLGQGPEFLIYFQGTGAADDSGLPNDRFFAVRPEGSVSTLKIQRTERGDSAVYLCASSLFGGIRSSYNEQFFGPGTRLTVL.

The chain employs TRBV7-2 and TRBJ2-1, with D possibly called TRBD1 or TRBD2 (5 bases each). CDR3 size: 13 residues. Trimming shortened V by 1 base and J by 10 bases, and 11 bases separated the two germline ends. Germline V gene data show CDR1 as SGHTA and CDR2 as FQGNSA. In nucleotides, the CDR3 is TGTGCCAGCAGCTTAGGGGGCTTAGCGGAGCAGTTCTTC. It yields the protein CASSLGGLAEQFF.

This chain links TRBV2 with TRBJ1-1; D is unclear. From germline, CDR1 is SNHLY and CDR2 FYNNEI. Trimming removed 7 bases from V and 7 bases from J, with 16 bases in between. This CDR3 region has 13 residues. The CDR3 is CASTLERFVEAFF. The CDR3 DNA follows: TGTGCCAGCACTCTAGAGAGGTTTGTTGAAGCTTTCTTT.

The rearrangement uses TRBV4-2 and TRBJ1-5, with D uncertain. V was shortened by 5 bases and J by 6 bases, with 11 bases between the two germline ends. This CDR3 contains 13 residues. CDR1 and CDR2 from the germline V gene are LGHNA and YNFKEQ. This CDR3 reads CASSGDLFQPQHF. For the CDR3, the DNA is TGTGCCAGCAGCGGAGACCTTTTTCAGCCCCAGCATTTT.

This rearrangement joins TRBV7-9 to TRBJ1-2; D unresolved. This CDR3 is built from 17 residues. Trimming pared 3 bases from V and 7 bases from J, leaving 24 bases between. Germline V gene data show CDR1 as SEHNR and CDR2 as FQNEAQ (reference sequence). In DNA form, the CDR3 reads TGTGCCAGCAGCTTGCCAGCGGGAATACCCTCTATGGGTGGCTACACCTTC. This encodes CASSLPAGIPSMGGYTF.

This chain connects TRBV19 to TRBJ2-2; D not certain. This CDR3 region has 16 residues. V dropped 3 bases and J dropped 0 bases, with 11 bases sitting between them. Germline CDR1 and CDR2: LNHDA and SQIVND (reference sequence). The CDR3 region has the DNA TGTGCCAGTAGTATTGTCCGGTTCGCGAACACCGGGGAGCTGTTTTTT. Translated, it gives CASSIVRFANTGELFF. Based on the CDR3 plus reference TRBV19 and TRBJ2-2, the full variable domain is DGGITQSPKYLFRKEGQNVTLSCEQNLNHDAMYWYRQDPGQGLRLIYYSQIVNDFQKGDIAEGYSVSREKKESFPLTVTSAQKNPTAFYLCASSIVRFANTGELFFGEGSRLTVL.

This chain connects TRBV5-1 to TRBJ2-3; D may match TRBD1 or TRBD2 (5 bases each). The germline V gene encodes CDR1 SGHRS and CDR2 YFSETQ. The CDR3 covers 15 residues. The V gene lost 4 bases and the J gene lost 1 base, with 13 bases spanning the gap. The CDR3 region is CASSPGTRGTDTQYF. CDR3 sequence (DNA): TGCGCCAGCAGCCCAGGGACGAGGGGCACAGATACGCAGTATTTT.

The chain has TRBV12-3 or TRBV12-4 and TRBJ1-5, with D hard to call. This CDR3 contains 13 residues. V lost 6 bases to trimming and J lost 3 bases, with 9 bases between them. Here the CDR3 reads CASSGQNNQPQHF. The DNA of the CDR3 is TGTGCCAGCAGCGGGCAGAACAATCAGCCCCAGCATTTT.

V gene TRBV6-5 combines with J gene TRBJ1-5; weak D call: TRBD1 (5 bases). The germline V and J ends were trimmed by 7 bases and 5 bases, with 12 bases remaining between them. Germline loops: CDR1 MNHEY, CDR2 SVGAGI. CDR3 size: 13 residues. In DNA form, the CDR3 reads TGTGCCAGCAAAAGGACCAGGGATCAGCCCCAGCATTTT. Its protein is CASKRTRDQPQHF.

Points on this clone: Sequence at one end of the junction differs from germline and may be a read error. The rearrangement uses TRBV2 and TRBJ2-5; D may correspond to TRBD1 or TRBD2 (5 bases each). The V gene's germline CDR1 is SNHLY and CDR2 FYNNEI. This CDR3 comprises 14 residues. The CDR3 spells CASSSPLAGPLEDF. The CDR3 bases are TGTGCCAGCAGTTCCCCCTTGGCAGGGCCACTAGAAGACTTC.

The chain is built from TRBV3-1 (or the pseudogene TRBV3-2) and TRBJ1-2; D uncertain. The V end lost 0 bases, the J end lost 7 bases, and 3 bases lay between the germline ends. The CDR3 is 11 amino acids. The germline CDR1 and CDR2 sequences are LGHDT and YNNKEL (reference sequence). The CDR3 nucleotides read TGTGCCAGCAGCCAAGACCTTGGCTACACCTTC. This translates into CASSQDLGYTF.

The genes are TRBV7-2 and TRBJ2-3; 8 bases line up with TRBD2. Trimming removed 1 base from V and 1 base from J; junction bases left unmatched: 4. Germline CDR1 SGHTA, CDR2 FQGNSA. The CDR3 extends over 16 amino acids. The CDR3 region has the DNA TGTGCCAGCAGCTTAGGTATTAGCGGGGGCACAGATACGCAGTATTTT. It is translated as CASSLGISGGTDTQYF.

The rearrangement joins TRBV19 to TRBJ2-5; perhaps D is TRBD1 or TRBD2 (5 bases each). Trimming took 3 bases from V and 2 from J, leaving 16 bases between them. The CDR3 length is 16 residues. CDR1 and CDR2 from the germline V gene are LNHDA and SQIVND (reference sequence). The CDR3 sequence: CASSMGLQGGQETQYF. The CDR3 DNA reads TGTGCCAGTAGTATGGGGCTACAAGGAGGTCAAGAGACCCAGTACTTC.